The 28 T cell receptor beta chains below come from one sample, sequenced in a study of T cell responses to AZD1222 COVID-19 vaccine. Repertoires were generated with immunoSEQ multiplex PCR, while TCRdb's copy carries only in-frame clones and drops some. Of some 170,000 clones listed, 92% are singletons. Sequencing used peripheral blood, obtained on day 0 of MenACWY control vaccination. The receptors were sampled from an adult in good health.

This chain connects TRBV28 to TRBJ2-1; 8 bases are a match to TRBD2. The CDR3 contains 14 residues. V lost 2 bases, J lost 16 bases, and 13 bases stayed unmatched. Germline V gene lookup returns CDR1 MDHEN and CDR2 SYDVKM. Here the CDR3 reads CASSLGRSLAASFF. CDR3 nucleotides: TGTGCCAGCAGTTTAGGAAGATCACTAGCGGCCTCTTTCTTC.

The chain carries TRBV24-1 and TRBJ1-1; D remains ambiguous. Deletions cut 8 bases from V and 0 bases from J, with 15 bases between. This CDR3 contains 15 residues. Per germline, CDR1 KGHDR and CDR2 SFDVKD. CDR3 sequence: CATIYGPWVNTEAFF. The CDR3 DNA reads TGTGCCACCATTTACGGGCCCTGGGTGAACACTGAAGCTTTCTTT.

This clone was counted once. The V and J genes are TRBV24-1 and TRBJ2-1; D gene uncertain. The CDR3 spans 12 residues. Germline CDR1 KGHDR, CDR2 SFDVKD. Between the trimmed V and J ends, which lost 5 bases and 8 bases, there was a span of 9 bases. CDR3 amino acids: CATSAERHEQFF. CDR3 nucleotide sequence: TGTGCCACCAGTGCCGAGAGGCATGAGCAGTTCTTC.

This chain joins TRBV28 and TRBJ1-2; D not certain. The CDR3 loop spans 13 amino acids. The V gene's germline CDR1 is MDHEN and CDR2 SYDVKM. Trimming removed 11 bases from V and 7 bases from J, with 20 bases in between. Here the CDR3 DNA reads TGTGCCGGATCCTCGATAGAAAATCGTGGCTACACCTTC. As protein: CAGSSIENRGYTF.

The genes are TRBV5-4 and TRBJ2-1, with 7 bases fitting TRBD2. J was trimmed by 2 bases and V by 3 bases; bases with no gene match: 5. Germline CDR1 SGHNT, CDR2 YYREEE (reference sequence). The CDR3 covers 15 residues. The CDR3 nucleotides are TGTGCCAGCAGCTCTAAAGCGGGAACCTACAATGAGCAGTTCTTC. Protein product: CASSSKAGTYNEQFF.

This clone was recorded once. The chain employs TRBV5-1 and TRBJ2-7; D possibly corresponds to TRBD2 (6 bases). The CDR3 is 13 residues long. The V end was cut by 7 bases, the J end by 3 bases, with 14 bases between. Germline V gene data show CDR1 as SGHRS and CDR2 as YFSETQ. This CDR3 is CASGVGGGYEQYF. The CDR3 bases are TGCGCCAGCGGAGTGGGAGGAGGCTACGAGCAGTACTTC.

This rearrangement joins TRBV6-4 to TRBJ1-2; D remains ambiguous. V lost 4 bases, J lost 5 bases, and 20 bases lay in between. This CDR3 has 16 residues. Germline lookup yields CDR1 MRHNA and CDR2 SNTAGT. The CDR3 protein is CASSADWVSLRYGYTF. For the CDR3, the DNA is TGTGCCAGCAGTGCCGACTGGGTTAGTCTGAGATATGGCTACACCTTC.

The chain carries TRBV28 and TRBJ1-4; TRBD1 might be the D (5 bases). Trimming stripped 7 bases from V and 8 bases from J, with 20 bases between. The germline V gene encodes CDR1 MDHEN and CDR2 SYDVKM. This CDR3 spans 15 amino acids. CDR3 protein: CASTEPTGRTEKLFF. The CDR3 DNA reads TGTGCCAGCACCGAACCCACAGGTCGTACGGAAAAACTGTTTTTT. Based on the CDR3 plus reference TRBV28 and TRBJ1-4, the full variable domain is DVKVTQSSRYLVKRTGEKVFLECVQDMDHENMFWYRQDPGLGLRLIYFSYDVKMKEKGDIPEGYSVSREKKERFSLILESASTNQTSMYLCASTEPTGRTEKLFFGSGTQLSVL.

The rearrangement links TRBV4-1 to TRBJ2-5; D uncertain. The CDR3 covers 14 residues. The germline V gene encodes CDR1 MGHRA and CDR2 YSYEKL. Trimming removed 0 bases from V and 2 bases from J, with 7 bases in between. CDR3 coding DNA: TGCGCCAGCAGCCAAGAGGGCTTACAAGAGACCCAGTACTTC. Protein: CASSQEGLQETQYF.

The rearrangement joins TRBV6-6 to TRBJ2-1, with 8 bases aligning to TRBD2. The germline CDR1 and CDR2 sequences are MNHNY and SVGAGI (reference sequence). This CDR3 comprises 15 residues. The trim removed 5 bases at V and 9 bases at J, leaving 12 bases unmatched. The CDR3 protein is CASSRAGALVSEQFF. DNA of the CDR3: TGTGCCAGCAGTCGAGCGGGAGCCTTAGTTAGTGAGCAGTTCTTC.

The DNA of the CDR3 is TGTGCCAGTAGCCCCACACTAGCGGGGGGCTCAGGGGAGCAGTTCTTC. Amino acid sequence: CASSPTLAGGSGEQFF. V and J are TRBV19 and TRBJ2-1, with 12 bases lining up with TRBD2. Germline assignment: CDR1 LNHDA and CDR2 SQIVND (reference sequence). The CDR3 loop spans 16 amino acids. The J segment lost 10 bases and the V segment lost 6 bases, leaving 13 bases of the junction unmatched.

The V gene is TRBV24-1, the J gene TRBJ2-7; D perhaps matches TRBD1 (6 bases). CDR3 length: 13 amino acids. CDR1 is KGHDR and CDR2 is SFDVKD in the germline V gene. V was cut by 6 bases and J by 1 base, with 9 bases left in between. CDR3 in DNA: TGTGCCACCAGTCAGGGGTCTTCCTACGAGCAGTACTTC. Protein sequence: CATSQGSSYEQYF.

The V call is TRBV19, the J call TRBJ1-5; 8 bases fit TRBD1. The junction had 3 bases not matched to a gene; V was cut back by 4 bases and J by 1 base. This CDR3 comprises 15 residues. CDR1 and CDR2 (germline): LNHDA, SQIVND (reference sequence). The chain's CDR3 is CASSTRQGSNQPQHF. As DNA, the CDR3 is TGTGCCAGTAGTACCCGACAGGGGAGCAATCAGCCCCAGCATTTT.

The chain recombines TRBV12-5 with TRBJ2-7, with TRBD2 identical over 12 bases. This CDR3 has 16 residues. V gave up 1 base and J gave up 7 bases; unmatched junction bases: 8. Germline V gene lookup returns CDR1 LGHNT and CDR2 FRNRAP. CDR3 sequence reads: CASGLGPTSGRCEQYF. CDR3 DNA sequence: TGTGCTAGTGGTTTGGGACCGACTAGCGGGAGATGTGAGCAGTACTTC.

The V and J genes are TRBV10-3 and TRBJ1-4, with TRBD1 as a possible D gene (6 bases). Looked up from germline, CDR1 is ENHRY and CDR2 is SYGVKD. V lost 4 bases and J 7 bases, leaving 10 bases between the germline ends. The CDR3 has 13 residues. CDR3 nucleotides: TGTGCCATCAGTGGGGCAGGGGCTGAAAAACTGTTTTTT. Its translation is CAISGAGAEKLFF.

The rearrangement uses TRBV7-6 and TRBJ2-1; D is ambiguous. CDR3 size: 14 residues. V was cut by 0 bases and J by 1 base, with 4 bases left in between. The germline V gene has CDR1 SGHVS and CDR2 FNYEAQ. The CDR3 region is CASSLAESYNEQFF. DNA for the CDR3: TGTGCCAGCAGCTTAGCGGAGTCCTACAATGAGCAGTTCTTC.

The CDR3 spells CSVDGGYEQYF. The CDR3 coding sequence is TGCAGCGTTGACGGGGGCTACGAGCAGTACTTC. This sequence joins TRBV29-1 and TRBJ2-7, with a possible D match to TRBD2 (6 bases). CDR1 is SQVTM and CDR2 is ANQGSEA in the germline V gene. There are 11 residues in the CDR3. V lost 3 bases to trimming and J lost 3 bases, with 6 bases between them.

The genes are TRBV3-1 (or the pseudogene TRBV3-2) and TRBJ1-4; D gene unclear. V was shortened by 4 bases and J by 8 bases, with 11 bases between the two germline ends. There are 13 residues in the CDR3. Germline CDR1 reads LGHDT; CDR2 reads YNNKEL (reference sequence). CDR3 coding DNA: TGTGCCAGCAGCCTCACTATTGGCGAAAAACTGTTTTTT. Its translation: CASSLTIGEKLFF.

This clone appeared a single time. The chain joins TRBV30 to TRBJ1-2; 7 bases match TRBD1. The CDR3 has 14 amino acids. CDR1 is GTSNPN and CDR2 is SVGIG in the germline V gene (reference sequence). V was pared by 1 base and J by 1 base, with 3 bases of the junction left unmatched. In nucleotides, the CDR3 is TGTGCCTGGAGTGGGACAGGACTTAACTATGGCTACACCTTC. Its protein is CAWSGTGLNYGYTF.

This clone has only one observation. This chain links TRBV10-3 with TRBJ2-7; possible D gene TRBD2, 5 bases. This CDR3 is 15 amino acids long. CDR1 is ENHRY, CDR2 SYGVKD, per germline. The V end lost 2 bases, the J end lost 4 bases, and 15 bases lay between the germline ends. The CDR3 sequence is CAISEGKGGGYEQYF. CDR3 nucleotides: TGTGCCATCAGTGAGGGAAAGGGTGGAGGTTACGAGCAGTACTTC.

V gene TRBV20-1 combines with J gene TRBJ2-7, with a weak D call TRBD2 (7 bases). CDR3 length: 17 residues. CDR1 and CDR2 from the germline V gene are DFQATT and SNEGSKA (reference sequence). Trimming pared 3 bases from V and 3 bases from J, leaving 24 bases between. The chain's CDR3 is CSASKGGAGHFFYEQYF. The CDR3 bases are TGCAGTGCTAGTAAGGGGGGGGCAGGCCATTTTTTCTACGAGCAGTACTTC.

The chain links TRBV27 to TRBJ1-1; 7 nucleotides agree with TRBD1. CDR1 is MNHEY, CDR2 SMNVEV, per germline (reference sequence). V was clipped by 5 bases and J by 11 bases; unmatched bases: 8. The CDR3 extends over 12 amino acids. The CDR3 reads CASSGTVSVAFF. The CDR3, as DNA: TGTGCCAGCAGTGGGACAGTTTCGGTGGCTTTCTTT.

The chain carries TRBV24-1 and TRBJ2-5; perhaps TRBD1 as D (7 bases). Germline V gene data show CDR1 as KGHDR and CDR2 as SFDVKD. The germline V and J ends were trimmed by 7 bases and 3 bases, with 23 bases remaining between them. The CDR3 sequence is 17 residues long. The CDR3, as DNA: TGTGCCACCAGCTCCGGACAGGTCAGGGAGGCGAAAGAGACCCAGTACTTC. Its translation is CATSSGQVREAKETQYF.

The rearrangement links TRBV12-3 or TRBV12-4 to TRBJ1-2; D unclear. The CDR3 runs to 13 residues. Between the trimmed V and J ends, which lost 8 bases and 7 bases, there was a span of 17 bases. The CDR3 region is CASAVAAAGGYTF. Here the CDR3 DNA reads TGTGCCAGCGCTGTAGCTGCGGCGGGTGGCTACACCTTC.

This chain uses TRBV11-3 with TRBJ2-7; no definite D call. The V end lost 5 bases, the J end lost 2 bases, and 16 bases lay between the germline ends. The CDR3 sequence is 15 residues long. CDR1 SGHNT and CDR2 YENEEA come from the germline V gene. Written as DNA, the CDR3 is TGTGCCAGCAGCCATACTAAAGGGATGGCCTACGAGCAGTACTTC. Translated: CASSHTKGMAYEQYF.

The chain joins TRBV4-1 to TRBJ2-1, with D uncertain. The CDR3 runs to 15 residues. CDR1 and CDR2 (germline): MGHRA, YSYEKL. The V and J ends lost 4 bases and 0 bases respectively, with 10 bases between them. The CDR3 coding sequence is TGCGCCAGCAGCCTAGCTATGAGCTCCTACAATGAGCAGTTCTTC. Translated, it gives CASSLAMSSYNEQFF.

The CDR3 sequence: CASSRLASEQYF. DNA for the CDR3: TGTGCCAGCAGCAGGCTAGCATCTGAGCAGTACTTC. V usage is TRBV5-6 and J usage is TRBJ2-7; weak D call: TRBD2 (5 bases). CDR1 is SGHDT and CDR2 is YYEEEE in the germline V gene. Trimming cost V 4 bases and J 7 bases, with 12 bases left between them. This CDR3 contains 12 residues.

The genes are TRBV6-5 and TRBJ1-6, with a tentative D call TRBD1 (6 bases). CDR1 and CDR2 from the germline V gene are MNHEY and SVGAGI. Trimming shortened V by 6 bases and J by 8 bases, and 8 bases separated the two germline ends. This CDR3 spans 12 amino acids. CDR3 coding DNA: TGTGCCAGCAGCGGGACATATTCACCCCTCCACTTT. It specifies CASSGTYSPLHF.